This passage covers 31 T cell receptor beta chains from one sample sequenced in a study of blood T cell repertoires in COVID-19. Sequencing used immunoSEQ multiplex PCR; TCRdb keeps in-frame clones, though not all of them. The table lists about 280,000 clones, 88% of them singletons. Sequences were obtained from PBMCs or T cells enriched from blood (not recorded which). The receptors come from a woman aged 55 to 70 in a cohort exposed to, infected with or recovered from COVID-19 (not recorded which).

This rearrangement joins TRBV30 to TRBJ1-1; maybe TRBD1 (6 bases). Trimming shortened V by 6 bases and J by 0 bases, and 11 bases separated the two germline ends. The CDR3 contains 13 residues. Germline loops: CDR1 GTSNPN, CDR2 SVGIG (reference sequence). The DNA of the CDR3 is TGTGCCTGCGAAAGGGGGATGAACACTGAAGCTTTCTTT. It is translated as CACERGMNTEAFF.

The chain combines TRBV19 with TRBJ2-7; D call uncertain. The germline V and J ends were trimmed by 0 bases and 2 bases, with 5 bases remaining between them. The CDR3 runs to 13 residues. Germline loops: CDR1 LNHDA, CDR2 SQIVND (reference sequence). CDR3: CASSIDQTYEQYF. The CDR3 DNA sequence: TGTGCCAGTAGTATAGATCAGACCTACGAGCAGTACTTC.

This clone occurred once. The chain has TRBV5-1 and TRBJ1-3; D call uncertain. Trimming took off 4 bases at V and 0 bases at J, with 11 bases between the two ends. Germline CDR1 is SGHRS and CDR2 is YFSETQ. CDR3 length: 15 amino acids. CDR3 in amino acids: CASSPRGDSGNTIYF. As DNA, the CDR3 is TGCGCCAGCAGCCCGAGAGGAGACTCTGGAAACACCATATATTTT.

The chain links TRBV9 to TRBJ2-7; 9 bases line up with TRBD2. CDR3 length equals 16 residues. The V and J ends lost 4 bases and 5 bases, in that order; junction bases with no gene match: 13. Germline V gene lookup returns CDR1 SGDLS and CDR2 YYNGEE. The CDR3 bases are TGTGCCAGCAGCCCTCGGTTAGCGGGAGTTCAGCACGAGCAGTACTTC. This codes for CASSPRLAGVQHEQYF.

This chain connects TRBV5-4 to TRBJ2-7; the match to TRBD1 covers 7 bases. Per the germline V gene, CDR1 is SGHNT and CDR2 is YYREEE (reference sequence). V lost 4 bases, J lost 2 bases, and 6 bases stayed unmatched. This CDR3 has 14 residues. DNA of the CDR3: TGTGCCAGCAGCCGTGATGGGACAGCCTACGAGCAGTACTTC. It translates to CASSRDGTAYEQYF. The variable domain in full, completed from reference TRBV5-4 and TRBJ2-7, reads ETGVTQSPTHLIKTRGQQVTLRCSSQSGHNTVSWYQQALGQGPQFIFQYYREEENGRGNFPPRFSGLQFPNYSSELNVNALELDDSALYLCASSRDGTAYEQYFGPGTRLTVT.

J is TRBJ1-2 and V is TRBV15; unclear D gene. The ends were cut back, 1 base at V and 7 bases at J, with 13 bases in the middle. CDR1 and CDR2 from the germline V gene are LNHNV and YYDKDF (reference sequence). The CDR3 has 14 residues. The CDR3 nucleotides read TGTGCCACCAGCAGAGTAGCGGGGTCGGGTGGCTACACCTTC. Translated, it gives CATSRVAGSGGYTF. The full variable domain, in which reference TRBV15 and TRBJ1-2 provide the parts outside the CDR3, is DAMVIQNPRYQVTQFGKPVTLSCSQTLNHNVMYWYQQKSSQAPKLLFHYYDKDFNNEADTPDNFQSRRPNTSFCFLDIRSPGLGDTAMYLCATSRVAGSGGYTFGSGTRLTVV.

The V gene is TRBV5-1, the J gene TRBJ2-1; TRBD2 might be the D (6 bases). The length of the CDR3 is 13 residues. With 4 bases removed from V and 7 bases from J, the gap between germline ends came to 12 bases. Germline lookup yields CDR1 SGHRS and CDR2 YFSETQ. In nucleotides, the CDR3 is TGCGCCAGCAGCCCGGAGGGGTGGAATGAGCAGTTCTTC. Its translation is CASSPEGWNEQFF.

This chain uses TRBV6-5 with TRBJ2-7; tentative D call: TRBD2 (6 bases). Per the germline V gene, CDR1 is MNHEY and CDR2 is SVGAGI. Trimming shortened V by 8 bases and J by 5 bases, and 19 bases separated the two germline ends. There are 14 residues in the CDR3. CDR3 amino acids: CASWTKITSHEQYF. The CDR3 coding sequence is TGTGCCAGCTGGACTAAGATAACGTCCCACGAGCAGTACTTC.

A single count supports this clone. This chain joins TRBV28 and TRBJ2-7; 8 bases are a match to TRBD2. The V segment lost 3 bases and the J segment 0 bases; nucleotides outside the gene matches: 4. CDR3 size: 15 residues. Per the germline V gene, CDR1 is MDHEN and CDR2 is SYDVKM. The CDR3 spells CASSLGSGASYEQYF. The CDR3 DNA follows: TGTGCCAGCAGTTTGGGTAGCGGGGCCTCCTACGAGCAGTACTTC.

V and J are TRBV6-2 or TRBV6-3 and TRBJ2-1; 13 bases line up with TRBD2. CDR3 length: 17 residues. J gave up 0 bases and V 6 bases, and 5 bases lay outside the gene matches. Germline CDR1 reads MNHEY; CDR2 reads SVGEGT. CDR3 loop: CASSFRTSGSSYNEQFF. DNA of the CDR3: TGTGCCAGCAGCTTCCGGACTAGCGGGAGCTCCTACAATGAGCAGTTCTTC.

The chain has TRBV5-1 and TRBJ1-1; 10 bases are a match to TRBD1. There are 17 residues in the CDR3. Germline CDR1 SGHRS, CDR2 YFSETQ. V was pared by 0 bases and J by 3 bases, with 8 bases of the junction left unmatched. CDR3 nucleotide sequence: TGCGCCAGCAGCTTGGCATGGACAGGGGGAAAGGACACTGAAGCTTTCTTT. Translation: CASSLAWTGGKDTEAFF. The complete variable domain, with remaining parts taken from reference TRBV5-1 and TRBJ1-1, reads KAGVTQTPRYLIKTRGQQVTLSCSPISGHRSVSWYQQTPGQGLQFLFEYFSETQRNKGNFPGRFSGRQFSNSRSEMNVSTLELGDSALYLCASSLAWTGGKDTEAFFGQGTRLTVV.

This clone occurred a few times. Other DNA sequences of this sample code for an identical CDR3. The chain carries TRBV7-6 and TRBJ2-7; TRBD2 aligns across 13 bases. The germline gives CDR1 SGHVS, CDR2 FNYEAQ. V lost 5 bases, J lost 0 bases, and 1 base stayed unmatched. This CDR3 spans 15 amino acids. In nucleotides, the CDR3 is TGTGCCAGCAGCCGGACTAGCGGGAGCTCCTACGAGCAGTACTTC. It is translated as CASSRTSGSSYEQYF.

The V gene is TRBV7-3, the J gene TRBJ2-3, with a weak D call TRBD2 (6 bases). This CDR3 region has 13 residues. Germline lookup yields CDR1 SGHTA and CDR2 FQGTGA. The ends were cut back, 1 base at V and 9 bases at J, with 11 bases in the middle. The CDR3 coding sequence is TGTGCCAGCAGCTTAAGAGGGGCGGGAACGCAGTATTTT. Amino acids: CASSLRGAGTQYF.

The sample holds one count of this clone. The rearrangement uses TRBV19 and TRBJ2-4; D is uncertain. Per the germline V gene, CDR1 is LNHDA and CDR2 is SQIVND (reference sequence). V shed 4 bases and J shed 3 bases, with 7 bases lying between them. This CDR3 comprises 13 residues. CDR3 residues: CASSTRGKNIQYF. DNA for the CDR3: TGTGCCAGTAGTACAAGAGGCAAAAACATTCAGTACTTC.

The gene calls are TRBV9 and TRBJ2-1; 8 positions match TRBD2. CDR1 is SGDLS and CDR2 is YYNGEE in the germline V gene. The J segment lost 5 bases and the V segment lost 2 bases, leaving 12 bases of the junction unmatched. There are 17 residues in the CDR3. The CDR3 nucleotides read TGTGCCAGCAGCGTCAGGGCCCTAGCGGGTATGAACAATGAGCAGTTCTTC. Translation: CASSVRALAGMNNEQFF.

The chain links TRBV2 to TRBJ2-3, with 8 bases lining up with TRBD2. Losses at the gene ends were 5 bases for V and 4 bases for J; bases not matched to a gene: 8. Germline lookup yields CDR1 SNHLY and CDR2 FYNNEI. This CDR3 has 15 amino acids. This CDR3 is CASSFYGLAADTQYF. The CDR3, as DNA: TGTGCCAGCAGTTTCTACGGACTAGCAGCAGATACGCAGTATTTT.

The V call is TRBV28, the J call TRBJ1-5; no reliable D call. The CDR3 contains 14 residues. Trimming shortened V by 2 bases and J by 8 bases, and 13 bases separated the two germline ends. CDR1 is MDHEN and CDR2 is SYDVKM in the germline V gene. The CDR3 DNA reads as TGTGCCAGCAGTTTAAGTACCTGGGAGAAGCCCCAGCATTTT. Translation gives CASSLSTWEKPQHF.

J is TRBJ1-5 and V is TRBV6-5; TRBD1 matches at 7 bases. Germline CDR1 is MNHEY and CDR2 is SVGAGI. The V and J ends lost 7 bases and 9 bases, in that order; junction bases with no gene match: 9. The CDR3 length is 13 residues. Here the CDR3 reads CASNWDSLTPQHF. The CDR3 nucleotides read TGTGCCAGCAACTGGGACAGTCTGACGCCCCAGCATTTT.

The V call is TRBV3-1 (or the pseudogene TRBV3-2), the J call TRBJ2-2; D unclear. Germline CDR1 LGHDT, CDR2 YNNKEL (reference sequence). Between the trimmed V and J ends, which lost 4 bases and 0 bases, there was a span of 6 bases. The CDR3 length is 14 residues. CDR3 DNA: TGTGCCAGCAGCCCGGAGACGAACACCGGGGAGCTGTTTTTT. Residues: CASSPETNTGELFF.

The genes are TRBV27 and TRBJ2-5; 9 nucleotides align to TRBD1. This CDR3 spans 15 amino acids. CDR1 and CDR2 (germline): MNHEY, SMNVEV (reference sequence). With 5 bases clipped from V and 10 bases from J, the junction kept 14 bases outside the gene matches. As DNA, the CDR3 is TGTGCCAGCAGTCCCTCGCCCGGGACAGGGAGTATCCAGTACTTC. It codes for CASSPSPGTGSIQYF.

The chain carries TRBV30 and TRBJ2-6; TRBD1 aligns across 7 bases. The CDR3 consists of 14 residues. The junction had 0 bases not matched to a gene; V was cut back by 4 bases and J by 0 bases. The V gene's germline CDR1 is GTSNPN and CDR2 SVGIG (reference sequence). CDR3 in DNA: TGTGCCTGGACAGGGGGCTCTGGGGCCAACGTCCTGACTTTC. Encoded protein: CAWTGGSGANVLTF.

In DNA form, the CDR3 reads TGCGCCAGCAGCCCCTTATCCCCGGGCACCGGGGAGCTGTTTTTT. As protein: CASSPLSPGTGELFF. The rearrangement uses TRBV5-1 and TRBJ2-2; D remains ambiguous. Germline V gives CDR1 SGHRS, CDR2 YFSETQ. The V end was cut by 4 bases, the J end by 4 bases, with 14 bases between. CDR3 length: 15 amino acids. Drawing the rest from reference TRBV5-1 and TRBJ2-2, the complete variable domain is KAGVTQTPRYLIKTRGQQVTLSCSPISGHRSVSWYQQTPGQGLQFLFEYFSETQRNKGNFPGRFSGRQFSNSRSEMNVSTLELGDSALYLCASSPLSPGTGELFFGEGSRLTVL.

The V and J genes are TRBV5-1 and TRBJ2-3, with unresolved D. Germline V CDR1 and CDR2: SGHRS, YFSETQ. The CDR3 is 15 residues long. Trimming took 1 base from V and 0 from J, leaving 9 bases between them. The CDR3 sequence: CASSLLSASTDTQYF. The CDR3 DNA follows: TGCGCCAGCAGCTTGCTGAGCGCGAGCACAGATACGCAGTATTTT.

This chain uses TRBV19 with TRBJ1-4; unclear D gene. This CDR3 spans 13 amino acids. Trimming left V 2 bases short and J 4 bases short, with 5 bases between. Per the germline V gene, CDR1 is LNHDA and CDR2 is SQIVND (reference sequence). The CDR3 coding sequence is TGTGCCAGTAGTATATCCGGTAATGAAAAACTGTTTTTT. Protein sequence: CASSISGNEKLFF. The full variable domain, in which reference TRBV19 and TRBJ1-4 provide the parts outside the CDR3, is DGGITQSPKYLFRKEGQNVTLSCEQNLNHDAMYWYRQDPGQGLRLIYYSQIVNDFQKGDIAEGYSVSREKKESFPLTVTSAQKNPTAFYLCASSISGNEKLFFGSGTQLSVL.

The V and J genes are TRBV3-1 (or the pseudogene TRBV3-2) and TRBJ1-2; possibly TRBD1 for D (6 bases). This CDR3 comprises 16 residues. Germline V CDR1 and CDR2: LGHDT, YNNKEL (reference sequence). The ends were cut back, 1 base at V and 8 bases at J, with 20 bases in the middle. The CDR3 nucleotides read TGTGCCAGCAGCCAAGGATTCACTGGACAGACGGGGGGCTACACCTTC. It codes for CASSQGFTGQTGGYTF.

The chain uses TRBV19 and TRBJ2-7; TRBD2 aligns across 13 bases. The trim removed 4 bases at V and 4 bases at J, leaving 7 bases unmatched. The CDR3 runs 16 residues. Germline CDR1 reads LNHDA; CDR2 reads SQIVND (reference sequence). CDR3 bases: TGTGCCAGTAGTACTCCGGGACTAGCGGGATTTTACGAGCAGTACTTC. It is translated as CASSTPGLAGFYEQYF. The full variable domain, in which reference TRBV19 and TRBJ2-7 provide the parts outside the CDR3, is DGGITQSPKYLFRKEGQNVTLSCEQNLNHDAMYWYRQDPGQGLRLIYYSQIVNDFQKGDIAEGYSVSREKKESFPLTVTSAQKNPTAFYLCASSTPGLAGFYEQYFGPGTRLTVT.

The chain is built from TRBV6-5 and TRBJ1-6, with TRBD1 matching 9 bases. The CDR3 runs to 15 residues. The junction had 5 bases not matched to a gene; V was cut back by 5 bases and J by 6 bases. CDR1 MNHEY and CDR2 SVGAGI come from the germline V gene. DNA of the CDR3: TGTGCCAGCAGTCCCGGGACAGGGACTAATTCACCCCTCCACTTT. It encodes CASSPGTGTNSPLHF.

The chain couples TRBV11-2 to TRBJ2-1; 12 bases align to TRBD2. V lost 0 bases, J lost 6 bases, and 12 bases stayed unmatched. Germline V CDR1 and CDR2: SGHAT, FQNNGV. This CDR3 is 19 amino acids long. The CDR3 DNA sequence: TGTGCCAGCAGCTTAGATCGGTCTAGCGGGAGGGCCGGTAGCAATGAGCAGTTCTTC. Translating gives CASSLDRSSGRAGSNEQFF.

The genes are TRBV7-9 and TRBJ1-2, with 9 bases that match TRBD1. This CDR3 is 13 amino acids long. Germline values: CDR1 SEHNR, CDR2 FQNEAQ (reference sequence). After removal of 5 bases from V and 4 bases from J, the junction contained 2 bases not matched to a gene. The CDR3 loop reads CASSTTGGYGYTF. For the CDR3, the DNA is TGTGCCAGCAGCACGACAGGGGGCTATGGCTACACCTTC.

The CDR3 DNA is TGTGCCAGCAGTCCGATGAGTAGCGGGAGCTACGAGCAGTACTTC. This sequence encodes CASSPMSSGSYEQYF. The chain recombines TRBV6-5 with TRBJ2-7; 9 nucleotides agree with TRBD2. The CDR3 has 15 amino acids. Trimming removed 5 bases from V and 3 bases from J; junction bases left unmatched: 8. Germline V gene data show CDR1 as MNHEY and CDR2 as SVGAGI.

This clone appeared once. The V and J genes are TRBV10-2 and TRBJ2-5; 9 bases map to TRBD2. Trimming took 6 bases from V and 5 from J; bases not matched to a gene: 13. The germline CDR1 and CDR2 sequences are WSHSY and SAAADI. The CDR3 has 16 residues. CDR3 region: CASRGGLAGPWETQYF. In DNA form, the CDR3 reads TGCGCCAGCAGAGGGGGCCTAGCGGGACCGTGGGAGACCCAGTACTTC.